This T cell receptor beta chain came from a study of technical replicates of blood from several donors. The table came from immunoSEQ multiplex PCR; TCRdb's copy has only in-frame clones and leaves some out. This sample has approximately 94,000 clones, with approximately 95% found just once. The CDR3 runs to 14 residues. V lost 4 bases and J lost 6; bases outside the gene matches: 9. CDR1 SGDLS and CDR2 YYNGEE come from the germline V gene. Sequencing was carried out using T cells isolated from PBMCs. The sequence was collected from a human donor in good health. The genes are TRBV9 and TRBJ2-7, with TRBD1 identical over 8 bases. The CDR3 nucleotides are TGTGCCAGCAGCCCATGGACAGGGCAGGGCGAGCAGTACTTC. Protein: CASSPWTGQGEQYF. Based on the CDR3 plus reference TRBV9 and TRBJ2-7, the full variable domain is DSGVTQTPKHLITATGQRVTLRCSPRSGDLSVYWYQQSLDQGLQFLIQYYNGEERAKGNILERFSAQQFPDLHSELNLSSLELGDSALYFCASSPWTGQGEQYFGPGTRLTVT.